This T cell receptor (beta chain) stems from a study of human T cells and chemical hapten exposure. Study at large: Across samples, TCR yields varied, mostly owing to small differences in pooled library volumes.

The CDR3 contains 14 residues. V was pared by 4 bases and J by 4 bases, with 4 bases of the junction left unmatched. The germline V gene encodes CDR1 SGHRS and CDR2 YFSETQ. It was the library that attached unique molecular identifiers to individual cDNA molecules. In the original analysis: Samples ranged from roughly 23,224 to 690,600 TCRs, with a median of about 96,000. Each CDR3 protein is one row after TCRdb ran MiXCR on the RACE reads. It is TCRdb's table, rather than the study itself, that gives the V and J calls and clone size. The table lists 130,000 or so distinct CDR3 sequences, approximately 9% of them singletons. Documented time point: healthy volunteer bleed at 2 weeks. Unfractionated whole blood yielded total RNA.

The V call is TRBV5-1, the J call TRBJ1-2; 10 nucleotides match TRBD1. The source material was whole blood. This TCR came from a male donor in good health. Some clones in this sample may be carry-over from other donors' samples. In DNA form, the CDR3 reads TGCGCCAGCAGCCTGACAGGGGGCAGCTATGGCTACACCTTC. Protein sequence: CASSLTGGSYGYTF.